What follows are 5 T cell receptor beta chains derived from one specimen sequenced in a study of T cells after yellow fever vaccination. TCRdb re-derived calls from the 5' RACE reads in MiXCR, one entry per CDR3 protein. The repertoire includes 35,000 to 55,000 distinct CDR3 sequences, 6.8% of them detected once, and approximately 16% sits in the top ten. This material consisted of CD8+ T cells not binding an NS4B(214-222) dextramer, sorted from PBMCs, taken 45 days after the yellow fever booster vaccination. The receptors derive from a man aged 25 to 45 who received the YFV17D yellow fever vaccine.

This clonotype occurred many times. For the CDR3, the DNA is TGTGCCTGGAAATTGGACCTTCTATCGGCAGCGGGAGTAACAGATACGCAGTATTTT. Its protein is CAWKLDLLSAAGVTDTQYF. V and J are TRBV30 and TRBJ2-3, with 8 bases identical to TRBD2. V was pared by 4 bases and J by 3 bases, with 21 bases of the junction left unmatched. CDR1 and CDR2 (germline): GTSNPN, SVGIG (reference sequence). CDR3 length equals 19 residues.

J is TRBJ2-7 and V is TRBV7-9, with 8 bases matching TRBD2. The CDR3 covers 15 residues. The junction had 7 bases not matched to a gene; V was cut back by 4 bases and J by 2 bases. Looked up from germline, CDR1 is SEHNR and CDR2 is FQNEAQ (reference sequence). CDR3 bases: TGTGCCAGCAGCTACCCCGCGGGGGGCCCCTACGAGCAGTACTTC. It translates to CASSYPAGGPYEQYF.

This clonotype came up many times. The chain couples TRBV4-3 to TRBJ2-5, with D tentatively TRBD1 (6 bases). The CDR3 has 15 amino acids. Trimming took off 0 bases at V and 5 bases at J, with 13 bases between the two ends. Germline V gene data show CDR1 as LGHNA and CDR2 as YSLEER. The CDR3 DNA reads TGCGCCAGCAGCCAAGATTCGGGACACGGGGAGACCCAGTACTTC. It yields the protein CASSQDSGHGETQYF.

This clonotype was seen repeatedly, ten times or more. The genes are TRBV29-1 and TRBJ1-2; 8 bases agree with TRBD1. The germline gives CDR1 SQVTM, CDR2 ANQGSEA. This CDR3 is 13 amino acids long. Germline trimming cut 5 bases from V and 4 bases from J; bases unmatched to any gene: 6. CDR3 sequence (DNA): TGCAGCGTTTCAGGACAGGGAGGCTATGGCTACACCTTC. This encodes CSVSGQGGYGYTF. Full variable domain (missing parts from reference TRBV29-1 and TRBJ1-2): SAVISQKPSRDICQRGTSLTIQCQVDSQVTMMFWYRQQPGQSLTLIATANQGSEATYESGFVIDKFPISRPNLTFSTLTVSNMSPEDSSIYLCSVSGQGGYGYTFGSGTRLTVV.

In its sample, this clonotype was seen many times. The chain links TRBV11-2 to TRBJ2-5; D possibly matches TRBD1 or TRBD2 (5 bases each). The CDR3 is made up of 11 amino acids. From germline, CDR1 is SGHAT and CDR2 FQNNGV. The V gene lost 4 bases and the J gene lost 5 bases, with 5 bases spanning the gap. The CDR3: CASSWDETQYF. The DNA of the CDR3 is TGTGCCAGCAGCTGGGACGAGACCCAGTACTTC.